The 3 T cell receptor beta chains below all came from one sample that was sequenced in a study of T cell clonality in common variable immunodeficiency. Assay used: immunoSEQ multiplex PCR; TCRdb lists only in-frame clones, some missing. The sample shows approximately 56,000 clones, none of them appearing just once. The sequencing sample was made of peripheral blood mononuclear cells. The receptor source for this set is a person aged 18 to 70 in good health.

In this sample, this clone turned up many times. The CDR3 end falls 3 residues outside the read, so it is completed with the germline J gene. V and J are TRBV19 and TRBJ2-2; 10 bases agree with TRBD2. CDR1 LNHDA and CDR2 SQIVND come from the germline V gene (reference sequence). The CDR3 runs to 15 residues. With 6 bases clipped from V and 5 bases from J, the junction kept 6 bases outside the gene matches. CDR3 sequence reads: CASSSGGAGTGELFF. The CDR3 bases that were read are TGTGCCAGTAGCAGCGGGGGGGCGGGAACCGGGGAG.

This clone has at least ten counts. The CDR3 extends 3 residues past the end of the read, so its final part is completed from the germline J gene. This sequence joins TRBV5-4 and TRBJ2-3; TRBD1 matches 7 bases. CDR3 size: 15 residues. J was trimmed by 4 bases and V by 0 bases; bases with no gene match: 5. Germline CDR1 and CDR2: SGHNT and YYREEE (reference sequence). The DNA read from the CDR3 is TGTGCCAGCAGCTTGGTTACAGGGGCGCCAGATACG. As protein: CASSLVTGAPDT. The whole CDR3 protein reads CASSLVTGAPDTQYF.

The sample holds many counts of this clone. The CDR3 is cut off 3 residues early in the read; its end comes from the germline J gene. The chain carries TRBV2 and TRBJ2-7; possibly TRBD1 for D (7 bases). Trimming stripped 8 bases from V and 6 bases from J, with 20 bases between. CDR3 length equals 14 residues. CDR1 is SNHLY and CDR2 is FYNNEI in the germline V gene. The CDR3 DNA, read in part, is TGTGCCAGCGGTACGGAGGGACAGACCTCCGAG. This translates into CASGTEGQTSE. In full, the CDR3 reads CASGTEGQTSEQYF. The whole variable domain, filled in from reference TRBV2 and TRBJ2-7, reads EPEVTQTPSHQVTQMGQEVILRCVPISNHLYFYWYRQILGQKVEFLVSFYNNEISEKSEIFDDQFSVERPDGSNFTLKIRSTKLEDSAMYFCASGTEGQTSEQYFGPGTRLTVT.